This entry features one TCR beta chain sequence. Its antigen remains unknown. Beta-chain TCR CDR3 regions were amplified from RNA transcripts. HTBI-primed RT-PCR formed the first round, and a multiplex PCR formed the second. One entry per CDR3 protein results from TCRdb running MiXCR on the multiplex PCR reads. The data contain a few hundred thousand distinct CDR3 sequences, approximately 35% of them seen just once; the ten biggest clones take up about 4.1%. These data come from a study of Graves' ophthalmopathy and Graves' hyperthyroidism. The ends were cut back, 6 bases at V and 4 bases at J, with 10 bases in the middle. The V gene's germline CDR1 is SGHNT and CDR2 YYREEE (reference sequence). The CDR3 runs to 13 residues. Patients in the hyperthyroidism group, adults aged 18 to 65, were newly diagnosed, under 2 months' duration. The diagnosis was founded upon clinical symptoms, serum thyroxine, TRAb, thyroid ultrasound and orbital computed tomography.

Broader study findings: Ophthalmopathy progression predictions by the model showed nearly 75% specificity and 70.59% sensitivity.

This receptor was identified in an adult man with Graves' hyperthyroidism. Specimen: peripheral blood or thyroid tissue (not recorded which). The chain has TRBV5-4 and TRBJ2-2, with D maybe TRBD1 (5 bases). This CDR3 reads CASKGPGTGELFF. The DNA for the CDR3 is TGTGCCAGCAAGGGGCCGGGCACCGGGGAGCTGTTTTTT. The full variable domain, rest sourced from reference TRBV5-4 and TRBJ2-2, is ETGVTQSPTHLIKTRGQQVTLRCSSQSGHNTVSWYQQALGQGPQFIFQYYREEENGRGNFPPRFSGLQFPNYSSELNVNALELDDSALYLCASKGPGTGELFFGEGSRLTVL.